These 27 T cell receptor beta chains originate from one sample sequenced in a study of identical twins. MiXCR was run by TCRdb on the 5' RACE reads, yielding one entry per CDR3 protein. Among about 690,000 distinct CDR3 sequences listed, over 5% were seen once. Sequenced material: naive T cells sorted from blood. The origin of the receptors is a man younger than 35 in good health.

The chain links TRBV7-2 to TRBJ2-1; D is uncertain. CDR1 and CDR2 (germline): SGHTA, FQGNSA. Trimming cost V 2 bases and J 0 bases, with 11 bases left between them. This CDR3 is built from 16 residues. The DNA of the CDR3 is TGTGCCAGCAGCTTATGGGCGGTGAGCTCCTACAATGAGCAGTTCTTC. Its protein product is CASSLWAVSSYNEQFF.

At least ten counts were recorded for this clonotype. V usage is TRBV7-2 and J usage is TRBJ2-1, with a weak D call TRBD1 (6 bases). V was trimmed by 7 bases and J by 5 bases, leaving 12 bases between them. CDR1 is SGHTA and CDR2 is FQGNSA in the germline V gene. The CDR3 consists of 13 residues. The CDR3 nucleotides read TGTGCCAGCAACATGGGACATAACAATGAGCAGTTCTTC. This gives the protein CASNMGHNNEQFF. Supplemented by reference TRBV7-2 and TRBJ2-1, the full variable domain reads GAGVSQSPSNKVTEKGKDVELRCDPISGHTALYWYRQSLGQGLEFLIYFQGNSAPDKSGLPSDRFSAERTGGSVSTLTIQRTQQEDSAVYLCASNMGHNNEQFFGPGTRLTVL.

A few counts support this clonotype. This chain uses TRBV5-4 with TRBJ2-1; 9 bases fit TRBD2. The CDR3 extends over 15 amino acids. The V segment lost 0 bases and the J segment 5 bases; nucleotides outside the gene matches: 3. In germline, CDR1 is SGHNT, CDR2 YYREEE (reference sequence). The CDR3 DNA reads as TGTGCCAGCAGCTTGGATCTAGCGGGACACAATGAGCAGTTCTTC. This encodes CASSLDLAGHNEQFF.

This clonotype was observed at least ten times. The chain recombines TRBV5-6 with TRBJ2-5; 7 nucleotides match TRBD2. The junction had 10 bases not matched to a gene; V was cut back by 2 bases and J by 3 bases. CDR3 length equals 16 residues. CDR1 and CDR2 from the germline V gene are SGHDT and YYEEEE. Written as DNA, the CDR3 is TGTGCCAGCAGCTTCAGCTTGCGGACTAGTGAAGAGACCCAGTACTTC. Encoded protein: CASSFSLRTSEETQYF.

This clonotype was seen more than once but under ten times. This chain links TRBV18 with TRBJ1-1, with D perhaps TRBD1 (5 bases). V lost 0 bases to trimming and J lost 0 bases, with 8 bases between them. The germline CDR1 and CDR2 sequences are KGHSH and LQKENI. The CDR3 has 15 residues. CDR3 in amino acids: CASSPPRDMNTEAFF. In DNA, the CDR3 is TGTGCCAGCTCACCACCCAGGGATATGAACACTGAAGCTTTCTTT.

This clonotype was observed at least ten times. The chain links TRBV18 to TRBJ2-1, with TRBD1 matching 9 bases. V lost 3 bases to trimming and J lost 10 bases; unmatched junction nucleotides: 13. This CDR3 comprises 16 residues. The germline V gene has CDR1 KGHSH and CDR2 LQKENI. The CDR3 DNA reads as TGTGCCAGCTCACCTACCGTCCCGGGACAGGGAGGGGAGCAGTTCTTC. Amino acid sequence: CASSPTVPGQGGEQFF.

The rearrangement joins TRBV11-2 to TRBJ2-7; TRBD1 matches 7 bases. The CDR3 is 15 residues long. V was pared by 2 bases and J by 7 bases, with 11 bases of the junction left unmatched. Germline V gene data show CDR1 as SGHAT and CDR2 as FQNNGV. CDR3 DNA sequence: TGTGCCAGCAGCTTAAGGGCAGGGGGTTGGAGTGAGCAGTACGTC. Encoded protein: CASSLRAGGWSEQYV.

As concerns this clonotype: A much larger clonotype is one base distant, so this may be a read error. This chain links TRBV6-2 or TRBV6-3 with TRBJ2-7; D call uncertain. The germline gives CDR1 MNHEY, CDR2 SVGEGT. The CDR3 is 15 amino acids. The CDR3: CASSYSEKSTYELYF. The CDR3 DNA sequence: TGTGCCAGCAGTTACTCGGAGAAGAGCACCTACGAGCTGTACTTC.

This clonotype was seen many times. The V and J genes are TRBV5-6 and TRBJ2-7; 10 bases are a match to TRBD2. Trimming cost V 4 bases and J 3 bases; bases outside gene matches: 10. Germline-derived CDR1 and CDR2 are SGHDT and YYEEEE. CDR3 length: 16 amino acids. CDR3 loop: CASSSRGLAHLYEQYV. CDR3 nucleotide sequence: TGTGCCAGCAGCAGCCGGGGACTAGCGCATCTCTACGAGCAGTACGTC.

This sequence joins TRBV6-5 and TRBJ2-1; a weak D match, TRBD1 (6 bases). CDR1 is MNHEY, CDR2 SVGAGI, per germline. V lost 5 bases and J 6 bases, leaving 8 bases between the germline ends. The length of the CDR3 is 12 residues. CDR3 residues: CASSMTGNEQFF. The CDR3 DNA is TGTGCCAGCAGTATGACAGGCAATGAGCAGTTCTTC.

This clonotype was observed many times. The J gene is TRBJ1-5, the V gene TRBV11-2; D call uncertain. CDR3 length: 19 amino acids. CDR1 and CDR2 (germline): SGHAT, FQNNGV. V was cut by 5 bases and J by 0 bases, with 23 bases left in between. DNA for the CDR3: TGTGCCAGCAGCCCCGGGATCTCCCACATCTTAAATAGCAATCAGCCCCAGCATTTT. It is translated as CASSPGISHILNSNQPQHF.

The rearrangement uses TRBV20-1 and TRBJ2-3; TRBD2 is a possible D gene (5 bases). The V gene's germline CDR1 is DFQATT and CDR2 SNEGSKA (reference sequence). This CDR3 region has 15 residues. V dropped 5 bases and J dropped 0 bases, with 15 bases sitting between them. The CDR3 DNA sequence: TGCAGTGCTCCTACTTCAGCGGAGAGCACAGATACGCAGTATTTT. Its protein product is CSAPTSAESTDTQYF.

The V gene is TRBV18, the J gene TRBJ2-7, with 9 bases identical to TRBD2. This CDR3 is built from 14 residues. Germline CDR1 reads KGHSH; CDR2 reads LQKENI. The J segment lost 7 bases and the V segment lost 2 bases, leaving 6 bases of the junction unmatched. The CDR3 sequence is CASSPGSGSLEQYF. CDR3 DNA sequence: TGTGCCAGCTCACCAGGTAGCGGGAGCTTAGAGCAGTACTTC.

This chain links TRBV5-1 with TRBJ2-3, with D unclear. Trimming left V 0 bases short and J 2 bases short, with 16 bases between. The CDR3 sequence is 17 residues long. Germline values: CDR1 SGHRS, CDR2 YFSETQ. The CDR3 DNA reads as TGCGCCAGCAGCTTGGGGCGCGGCGGATCTAACACAGATACGCAGTATTTT. Amino acid sequence: CASSLGRGGSNTDTQYF. The full variable domain, in which reference TRBV5-1 and TRBJ2-3 provide the parts outside the CDR3, is KAGVTQTPRYLIKTRGQQVTLSCSPISGHRSVSWYQQTPGQGLQFLFEYFSETQRNKGNFPGRFSGRQFSNSRSEMNVSTLELGDSALYLCASSLGRGGSNTDTQYFGPGTRLTVL.

This sequence joins TRBV29-1 and TRBJ1-1, with TRBD1 matching 7 bases. Per germline, CDR1 SQVTM and CDR2 ANQGSEA. This CDR3 has 12 residues. J gave up 8 bases and V 4 bases, and 7 bases lay outside the gene matches. The CDR3 sequence is CSVVATGTEAFF. CDR3 bases: TGCAGCGTTGTCGCGACAGGGACCGAAGCTTTCTTT.

This clonotype was observed a handful of times. This chain joins TRBV7-9 and TRBJ2-4; D is undetermined. The CDR3 covers 14 residues. CDR1 is SEHNR, CDR2 FQNEAQ, per germline (reference sequence). V lost 5 bases and J 0 bases, leaving 8 bases between the germline ends. CDR3 loop: CASSTELAKNIQYF. The CDR3 DNA reads as TGTGCCAGCAGCACGGAGCTAGCCAAAAACATTCAGTACTTC.

This clonotype occurred many times. This chain uses TRBV11-2 with TRBJ2-7; 9 positions match TRBD2. Trimming cost V 1 base and J 4 bases; bases outside gene matches: 8. Germline-derived CDR1 and CDR2 are SGHAT and FQNNGV. This CDR3 region has 16 residues. CDR3 loop: CASSLGLREGGYEQYV. For the CDR3, the DNA is TGTGCCAGCAGCTTAGGTCTGCGGGAGGGCGGGTACGAGCAGTACGTC.

This clonotype has only a few counts. The chain recombines TRBV5-6 with TRBJ2-3; possible D gene TRBD2, 6 bases. Trimming cost V 2 bases and J 4 bases, with 20 bases left between them. CDR1 and CDR2 from the germline V gene are SGHDT and YYEEEE. CDR3 size: 17 residues. CDR3 sequence reads: CASSFFVGGKGPDTQYF. Written as DNA, the CDR3 is TGTGCCAGCAGCTTTTTCGTGGGCGGGAAGGGCCCAGATACGCAGTATTTT.

The chain links TRBV5-6 to TRBJ2-1; 7 nucleotides agree with TRBD2. The J segment lost 0 bases and the V segment lost 0 bases, leaving 6 bases of the junction unmatched. Germline V gene sequence: CDR1 SGHDT, CDR2 YYEEEE. This CDR3 comprises 17 residues. CDR3: CASSLGVGGSSYNEQFF. The CDR3, as DNA: TGTGCCAGCAGCTTGGGGGTCGGCGGGAGCTCCTACAATGAGCAGTTCTTC. Drawing the rest from reference TRBV5-6 and TRBJ2-1, the complete variable domain is DAGVTQSPTHLIKTRGQQVTLRCSPKSGHDTVSWYQQALGQGPQFIFQYYEEEERQRGNFPDRFSGHQFPNYSSELNVNALLLGDSALYLCASSLGVGGSSYNEQFFGPGTRLTVL.

This clonotype occurred many times. This chain joins TRBV9 and TRBJ1-6, with 8 bases lining up with TRBD1. CDR3 length equals 15 residues. The junction had 6 bases not matched to a gene; V was cut back by 3 bases and J by 7 bases. Germline CDR1 reads SGDLS; CDR2 reads YYNGEE. The CDR3 nucleotides read TGTGCCAGCAGCGCAGGGACAGGTCCGAATTCACCCCTCCACTTT. Translated: CASSAGTGPNSPLHF.

The sample holds many counts of this clonotype. The chain recombines TRBV5-5 with TRBJ2-1; 13 bases map to TRBD2. The trim removed 4 bases at V and 4 bases at J, leaving 5 bases unmatched. From germline, CDR1 is SGHKS and CDR2 YYEKEE (reference sequence). CDR3 length: 16 residues. In DNA form, the CDR3 reads TGTGCCAGCAGCCCGGTACTAGCGGGAGGGTACAATGAGCAGTTCTTC. Its translation: CASSPVLAGGYNEQFF.

This clonotype was recorded a few times. The V call is TRBV18, the J call TRBJ1-1; D ambiguous. Germline V gene data show CDR1 as KGHSH and CDR2 as LQKENI. V lost 6 bases and J 4 bases, leaving 12 bases between the germline ends. The CDR3 is 13 residues long. The CDR3 here is CASSLVESTEAFF. The DNA of the CDR3 is TGTGCCAGCTCCTTGGTCGAGAGCACTGAAGCTTTCTTT.

This clonotype has only a few counts. The chain couples TRBV7-9 to TRBJ2-1; possibly TRBD1 for D (7 bases). V was shortened by 2 bases and J by 8 bases, with 13 bases between the two germline ends. The germline gives CDR1 SEHNR, CDR2 FQNEAQ (reference sequence). The CDR3 is 14 amino acids. The DNA of the CDR3 is TGTGCCAGCAGCTTATGGACAGGAGGGGATGAGCAGTTCTTC. Translating gives CASSLWTGGDEQFF.

This clonotype was seen ten or more times. This chain joins TRBV5-1 and TRBJ1-2; no reliable D call. Per the germline V gene, CDR1 is SGHRS and CDR2 is YFSETQ. Trimming shortened V by 4 bases and J by 4 bases, and 14 bases separated the two germline ends. The CDR3 length is 14 residues. The CDR3 reads CASSPMMDGYGYTF. The CDR3 nucleotides read TGCGCCAGCAGCCCGATGATGGACGGCTATGGCTACACCTTC.

The rearrangement links TRBV20-1 to TRBJ2-4, with D maybe TRBD2 (7 bases). Germline V gene lookup returns CDR1 DFQATT and CDR2 SNEGSKA (reference sequence). Deletions cut 6 bases from V and 3 bases from J, with 15 bases between. The CDR3 loop spans 14 amino acids. This CDR3 reads CSARGGRGKNIQYF. In DNA, the CDR3 is TGCAGTGCGAGGGGGGGGCGCGGCAAAAACATTCAGTACTTC.

In its sample, this clonotype was seen many times. V and J are TRBV29-1 and TRBJ2-1, with 10 bases aligning to TRBD2. The germline gives CDR1 SQVTM, CDR2 ANQGSEA. J was trimmed by 3 bases and V by 4 bases; bases with no gene match: 3. This CDR3 is 14 amino acids long. This chain's CDR3 is CSVVWTSGYNEQFF. The CDR3 DNA reads as TGCAGCGTTGTCTGGACTAGCGGCTACAATGAGCAGTTCTTC.

This clonotype was found many times. V usage is TRBV6-1 and J usage is TRBJ1-6, with 8 positions matching TRBD1. The CDR3 is 13 residues long. Germline V CDR1 and CDR2: MNHNS, SASEGT. V was pared by 7 bases and J by 8 bases, with 4 bases of the junction left unmatched. The CDR3 protein is CASKRQGYSPLHF. For the CDR3, the DNA is TGTGCCAGCAAGCGACAGGGGTATTCACCCCTCCACTTT.